Listed here is a single T cell receptor (beta chain). MiXCR, run by TCRdb on the 5' RACE reads, gives a single entry per CDR3 protein. The sample holds 45,000 to 65,000 distinct CDR3 sequences, around 10% seen once. These data are taken from a study of T-cell memory formation after mild COVID-19. This TCR came from an adult woman who had mild COVID-19 (a few samples of this study predate the infection). Cell type and time point are not known. Sequencing was done on a sample of PBMCs or a T cell subset sorted from them (not recorded which).

The CDR3 here is CASSSLFASGIQNTGELFF. In nucleotides, the CDR3 is TGTGCCAGCAGCTCCCTATTTGCTAGCGGGATACAGAACACCGGGGAGCTGTTTTTT. The V call is TRBV5-6, the J call TRBJ2-2; 9 bases are shared with TRBD2. V gave up 3 bases and J gave up 1 base; unmatched junction bases: 13. The germline V gene has CDR1 SGHDT and CDR2 YYEEEE. The CDR3 loop spans 19 amino acids.